This TCR beta chain is from a study of blood T cells in healthy people across ages. Donors were healthy Caucasian individuals from Russia aged roughly 6 to 90. At least 7 million PBMCs were isolated per sample. A note on this clonotype: The antigen remains undetermined.

The CDR3 has 15 amino acids. Trimming took off 0 bases at V and 0 bases at J, with 9 bases between the two ends. Per the germline V gene, CDR1 is SGDLS and CDR2 is YYNGEE. Study conclusions and caveats: Those diversity estimates obtained from one million T cells were thought to be underestimates.

Together with a sample-barcoded 5' primer, a J-beta primer mix was included in a second PCR lasting about 7 to 11 cycles. All samples gave at least 2.5 million CDR3-containing paired-end reads. TCRdb re-called the 5' RACE reads through MiXCR, storing one row per CDR3 protein. The sample lists about 650,000 distinct CDR3 sequences, around 50% occurring once. The sequencing sample was made of blood. The chain recombines TRBV9 with TRBJ1-1; D ambiguous. This sequence originates from a woman of 80 years or more in good health. CDR3 in amino acids: CASSVGADLNTEAFF. CDR3 coding DNA: TGTGCCAGCAGCGTAGGGGCCGACTTGAACACTGAAGCTTTCTTT.